Listed below are T cell receptor beta chains from one sample, sequenced in a study of blood T cells in healthy people across ages. One entry per CDR3 protein, called by TCRdb with MiXCR from the 5' RACE reads. The sample lists around 1,700,000 distinct CDR3 sequences; roughly 30% were seen once. Sequencing used blood. These receptor sequences come from a woman aged 30 to 39 in good health. CDR3s include the opening cysteine and the closing phenylalanine or tryptophan. Each record gives: clone size, V gene, J gene, D gene, CDR3 protein, CDR3 DNA. The D gene is left open where the match is weak. Not all rows give a size; the values are once, few, many and, for expanded clones, a class.

size: many; V: TRBV29-1; J: TRBJ2-1; D: -; CDR3: CSVYSYNEQFF; DNA: TGCAGCGTTTACTCCTACAATGAGCAGTTCTTC
size: few; V: TRBV2; J: TRBJ2-5; D: TRBD2; CDR3: CASRSGSETQYF; DNA: TGTGCCAGCAGAAGCGGGAGTGAGACCCAGTACTTC
size: -; V: TRBV5-5; J: TRBJ2-7; D: TRBD1; CDR3: CASSFGTGKGEQYF; DNA: TGTGCCAGCAGCTTCGGGACAGGGAAAGGAGAGCAGTACTTC
size: -; V: TRBV6-1; J: TRBJ2-5; D: -; CDR3: CASTPLTAGEETQYF; DNA: TGTGCCAGCACTCCCCTCACGGCCGGTGAAGAGACCCAGTACTTC
size: -; V: TRBV6-2/TRBV6-3; J: TRBJ2-7; D: TRBD2; CDR3: CASRRTSGEQYF; DNA: TGTGCCAGCAGACGGACTAGCGGGGAGCAGTACTTC
size: few; V: TRBV29-1; J: TRBJ2-5; D: TRBD1; CDR3: CSVGTGFETQYF; DNA: TGCAGCGTGGGGACAGGGTTTGAGACCCAGTACTTC
size: few; V: TRBV27; J: TRBJ2-7; D: TRBD1; CDR3: CASSLTTPRTGFSEQYF; DNA: TGTGCCAGCAGTTTGACCACCCCTAGGACAGGATTTAGCGAGCAGTACTTC
size: -; V: TRBV12-3/TRBV12-4; J: TRBJ1-5; D: -; CDR3: CASSRQQDSNQPQHF; DNA: TGTGCCAGCAGTAGACAACAGGATAGCAATCAGCCCCAGCATTTT
size: -; V: TRBV11-2; J: TRBJ2-1; D: -; CDR3: CASSFPTAETGFF; DNA: TGTGCCAGCAGCTTCCCGACAGCCGAAACCGGGTTCTTC
size: many; V: TRBV10-3; J: TRBJ2-7; D: -; CDR3: CAISEWEYEQYF; DNA: TGTGCCATCAGTGAGTGGGAGTACGAGCAGTACTTC
size: -; V: TRBV18; J: TRBJ2-1; D: -; CDR3: CASSLEKGLLPGIEQFF; DNA: TGTGCCAGCTCACTAGAAAAAGGACTCCTCCCCGGCATTGAGCAGTTCTTC
size: many; V: TRBV7-2; J: TRBJ2-7; D: -; CDR3: CASSPGVSRVYEQYF; DNA: TGTGCCAGCAGCCCCGGCGTCAGTAGAGTCTACGAGCAGTACTTC
size: many; V: TRBV20-1; J: TRBJ2-1; D: TRBD1; CDR3: CSARVPRGNEQFF; DNA: TGCAGTGCTAGAGTTCCCAGGGGGAATGAGCAGTTCTTC
size: -; V: TRBV9; J: TRBJ1-2; D: -; CDR3: CASSVGPPRHGYTF; DNA: TGTGCCAGCAGCGTAGGCCCTCCACGGCATGGCTACACCTTC
size: -; V: TRBV5-5; J: TRBJ2-5; D: TRBD1; CDR3: CASSRIRPDRDWGEQYF; DNA: TGTGCCAGCAGCCGGATAAGGCCGGACAGGGATTGGGGGGAGCAGTACTTC
size: -; V: TRBV20-1; J: TRBJ2-7; D: TRBD2; CDR3: CSASRTGTSRYEQYF; DNA: TGCAGTGCTAGCCGTACCGGGACTAGTCGGTACGAGCAGTACTTC
size: many; V: TRBV4-1; J: TRBJ2-7; D: -; CDR3: CASSQGLGTEQYF; DNA: TGCGCCAGCAGCCAAGGGTTGGGGACCGAGCAGTACTTC
size: -; V: TRBV11-2; J: TRBJ1-4; D: -; CDR3: CASGLRRKEGEKLFF; DNA: TGTGCCAGCGGCTTACGTCGGAAAGAAGGTGAAAAACTGTTTTTT
size: -; V: TRBV3-1; J: TRBJ1-2; D: -; CDR3: CASSFLDRNNYGYTF; DNA: TGTGCCAGCAGCTTCCTAGACAGGAATAACTATGGCTACACCTTC
size: -; V: TRBV7-3; J: TRBJ1-5; D: -; CDR3: CASSLKLYQPQHF; DNA: TGTGCCAGCAGCTTAAAGTTATATCAGCCCCAGCATTTT
size: few; V: TRBV19; J: TRBJ2-6; D: -; CDR3: CASSSRGRSGANVLTF; DNA: TGTGCCAGTAGTTCGAGGGGCAGGTCTGGGGCCAACGTCCTGACTTTC
size: -; V: TRBV4-3; J: TRBJ2-1; D: TRBD2; CDR3: CASSQERLAGVEQFF; DNA: TGCGCCAGCAGCCAAGAGCGGCTAGCGGGAGTAGAGCAGTTCTTC
size: many; V: TRBV12-3/TRBV12-4; J: TRBJ2-4; D: -; CDR3: CASGAVGAKNIQYF; DNA: TGTGCCAGCGGGGCAGTGGGAGCCAAAAACATTCAGTACTTC
size: -; V: TRBV9; J: TRBJ2-1; D: -; CDR3: CASSGTSPSSYNEQFF; DNA: TGTGCCAGCAGCGGTACTAGCCCGAGCTCCTACAATGAGCAGTTCTTC
size: few; V: TRBV18; J: TRBJ2-7; D: -; CDR3: CASSPPGKETYEQYF; DNA: TGTGCCAGCTCACCACCGGGGAAGGAAACCTACGAGCAGTACTTC
size: many; V: TRBV12-3/TRBV12-4; J: TRBJ2-3; D: -; CDR3: CASSRDTSTDTQYF; DNA: TGTGCCAGCAGCCGGGACACCAGCACAGATACGCAGTATTTT
size: few; V: TRBV9; J: TRBJ2-5; D: TRBD2; CDR3: CASSVGGSGQTQYF; DNA: TGTGCCAGCAGCGTAGGCGGGAGCGGTCAGACCCAGTACTTC
size: -; V: TRBV7-9; J: TRBJ2-3; D: -; CDR3: CASSGREETDTQYF; DNA: TGTGCCAGCAGCGGCAGGGAAGAGACAGATACGCAGTATTTT
size: -; V: TRBV6-2/TRBV6-3; J: TRBJ2-7; D: TRBD2; CDR3: CASSRSSGNHEQYF; DNA: TGTGCCAGTAGCCGATCGAGCGGGAACCACGAGCAGTACTTC
size: -; V: TRBV2; J: TRBJ1-4; D: TRBD1; CDR3: CARGNRDSGGKLFF; DNA: TGTGCCAGGGGGAACCGGGACAGTGGCGGAAAACTGTTTTTT
size: -; V: TRBV12-3/TRBV12-4; J: TRBJ1-1; D: -; CDR3: CASRMDSQVGEAFF; DNA: TGTGCCAGCAGAATGGACAGCCAGGTTGGTGAAGCTTTCTTT
size: -; V: TRBV14; J: TRBJ1-2; D: -; CDR3: CASSQDTRGYTF; DNA: TGTGCCAGCAGCCAAGATACTCGGGGCTACACCTTC
size: once; V: TRBV18; J: TRBJ2-5; D: -; CDR3: CASLNYVAAHQETQYF; DNA: TGTGCCAGCTTAAACTATGTCGCGGCGCACCAAGAGACCCAGTACTTC
size: few; V: TRBV27; J: TRBJ1-4; D: -; CDR3: CASSPDPMGKLFF; DNA: TGTGCCAGCAGCCCCGATCCTATGGGAAAACTGTTTTTT
size: many; V: TRBV6-5; J: TRBJ2-1; D: -; CDR3: CASSDLNEQFF; DNA: TGTGCCAGCAGTGACCTCAATGAGCAGTTCTTC
size: many; V: TRBV7-9; J: TRBJ2-1; D: -; CDR3: CASSLSHEQFF; DNA: TGCGCCAGCAGCTTGAGCCATGAGCAGTTCTTC
size: few; V: TRBV20-1; J: TRBJ2-1; D: TRBD2; CDR3: CSARDSAGEYNEQFF; DNA: TGCAGTGCTAGAGACTCAGCGGGAGAGTACAATGAGCAGTTCTTC
size: -; V: TRBV12-3/TRBV12-4; J: TRBJ1-1; D: -; CDR3: CASRGLTNTEAFF; DNA: TGTGCCAGCAGGGGACTTACGAACACTGAAGCTTTCTTT
size: -; V: TRBV28; J: TRBJ1-1; D: TRBD1; CDR3: CASIFYQGARPEAFF; DNA: TGTGCCAGCATTTTTTATCAGGGGGCGCGGCCCGAAGCTTTCTTT
size: many; V: TRBV28; J: TRBJ2-7; D: TRBD1; CDR3: CASPPVSGTGGDEQYF; DNA: TGTGCCAGCCCCCCCGTTTCCGGGACAGGGGGCGACGAGCAGTACTTC
size: few; V: TRBV11-2; J: TRBJ2-5; D: -; CDR3: CASSSYDVEKTQYF; DNA: TGTGCCAGCAGCTCCTACGATGTAGAAAAGACCCAGTACTTC
size: -; V: TRBV19; J: TRBJ1-6; D: -; CDR3: CASSIDPGGFSASPLHF; DNA: TGTGCCAGTAGTATAGATCCCGGCGGATTTTCGGCCTCACCCCTCCACTTT
size: many; V: TRBV20-1; J: TRBJ1-5; D: -; CDR3: CSALSGQANQPQHF; DNA: TGCAGTGCCCTATCGGGGCAGGCCAATCAGCCCCAGCATTTT
size: many; V: TRBV10-3; J: TRBJ2-7; D: -; CDR3: CAISESSRSYEQYF; DNA: TGTGCCATCAGTGAGTCGTCTCGTAGCTACGAGCAGTACTTC
size: few; V: TRBV10-3; J: TRBJ1-2; D: -; CDR3: CAISGTENYGYTF; DNA: TGTGCCATCAGTGGGACAGAAAACTATGGCTACACCTTC
size: -; V: TRBV29-1; J: TRBJ1-1; D: TRBD1; CDR3: CSVQGGLMDTEAFF; DNA: TGCAGCGTGCAGGGGGGGCTGATGGACACTGAAGCTTTCTTT
size: few; V: TRBV30; J: TRBJ2-1; D: TRBD1; CDR3: CAWSTDRGDEQFF; DNA: TGTGCCTGGAGTACGGACAGGGGCGATGAGCAGTTCTTC
size: few; V: TRBV6-5; J: TRBJ1-5; D: TRBD1; CDR3: CASRRQGFSNQPQHF; DNA: TGTGCCAGCAGGCGACAGGGCTTTAGCAATCAGCCCCAGCATTTT
size: few; V: TRBV5-1; J: TRBJ2-7; D: -; CDR3: CASSWGTAPYEQYF; DNA: TGCGCCAGCAGCTGGGGGACGGCTCCCTACGAGCAGTACTTC
size: -; V: TRBV29-1; J: TRBJ1-1; D: -; CDR3: CSVDGGGWDTEAFF; DNA: TGCAGCGTTGACGGGGGCGGGTGGGACACTGAAGCTTTCTTT
size: -; V: TRBV12-3/TRBV12-4; J: TRBJ2-5; D: TRBD2; CDR3: CASRTGLAGLETQYF; DNA: TGTGCCAGCAGGACGGGACTAGCGGGATTGGAGACCCAGTACTTC